The present T cell receptor beta chain was sequenced within a study of blood T cell repertoires in COVID-19. About the study: The United States, Italy and Spain supplied acute and convalescent COVID-19 samples. From T cells, B-cell-depleted T cells, or PBMCs came the material, which was cDNA or gDNA.

With V trimmed by 5 bases and J by 0 bases, 5 bases remained unmatched. CDR3 length: 15 residues. Germline V lookup: CDR1 MNHEY, CDR2 SVGEGT. As originally analysed: For nucleated cells, counts were estimated from reference gene primer amplification. The table came from immunoSEQ multiplex PCR; TCRdb's copy has only in-frame clones and leaves some out. V, J and clone size were drawn from that table, and D and trimming were deduced from the DNA. The sample comprises 200,000 to 300,000 clones, roughly 80% of which are singletons, and 3.5% to 5% rests with the top ten. This sequence was found in a man in his 60s with acute or convalescent COVID-19. The chain carries TRBV6-2 or TRBV6-3 and TRBJ2-7, with 9 nucleotides matching TRBD2. The sequenced sample consisted of peripheral blood. The CDR3 coding sequence is TGTGCCAGCAGTCCCCTAGCGGGGAGCTCCTACGAGCAGTACTTC. Translation: CASSPLAGSSYEQYF.